These 29 T cell receptor beta chains share one sample of origin, sequenced in a study of CXCR3-negative and CXCR3-positive naive CD8 T cells. General observations from the study: CXCR3-positive naive cells carried more hydrophobic TRB CDR3s than CXCR3-negative ones.

These receptors have no known antigen. The TRB libraries of cDNA were built by UMI-labeled 5' RACE. No DNA is given; TCRdb re-called the 5' RACE reads and lists each CDR3 protein once. The clone table shows 140,000 to 150,000 distinct CDR3 sequences, with the ten largest holding 0.25% to 0.3%. Sample: naive CXCR3+ CD8+ T cells from blood. As for subset: CD45RO-CCR7+CD27+CD95- naive CD8+ T cells expressing CXCR3 (TNR3+). Receptors were obtained from a human donor in good health. Some clones in this sample may be carry-over from other donors' samples.

This chain connects TRBV28 to TRBJ2-5. The germline V gene has CDR1 MDHEN and CDR2 SYDVKM. CDR3 length: 14 residues. The chain's CDR3 is CASSLAGLQETQYF.

This rearrangement joins TRBV15 to TRBJ1-2; TCRdb names TRBD1, which stays unverified in the absence of DNA. The CDR3 is 12 amino acids. The V gene's germline CDR1 is LNHNV and CDR2 YYDKDF (reference sequence). CDR3 amino acids: CATSRGGGGYTF.

The chain links TRBV28 to TRBJ2-5. Germline CDR1 reads MDHEN; CDR2 reads SYDVKM. The CDR3 spans 13 residues. The CDR3 loop reads CASSFGPQETQYF.

V and J are TRBV14 and TRBJ2-5. This CDR3 has 13 residues. Germline V gene data show CDR1 as SGHDN and CDR2 as FVKESK. CDR3 sequence: CASSQAVWETQYF.

This rearrangement joins TRBV30 to TRBJ2-3; TCRdb proposes TRBD2, but this gene call is untestable without DNA. Germline CDR1 is GTSNPN and CDR2 is SVGIG (reference sequence). The CDR3 covers 16 residues. CDR3 region: CAWSPWASGEGDTQYF. The complete variable domain, with remaining parts taken from reference TRBV30 and TRBJ2-3, reads SQTIHQWPATLVQPVGSPLSLECTVEGTSNPNLYWYRQAAGRGLQLLFYSVGIGQISSEVPQNLSASRPQDRQFILSSKKLLLSDSGFYLCAWSPWASGEGDTQYFGPGTRLTVL.

The chain links TRBV28 to TRBJ2-1; absent DNA, TCRdb's TRBD1 call cannot be checked. Germline V lookup: CDR1 MDHEN, CDR2 SYDVKM. There are 16 residues in the CDR3. CDR3 residues: CASSLYSGGGRNEQFF.

The gene calls are TRBV7-9 and TRBJ2-5. The CDR3 runs 14 residues. CDR1 is SEHNR, CDR2 FQNEAQ, per germline (reference sequence). CDR3 residues: CASSVDMGQETQYF. The whole variable domain, filled in from reference TRBV7-9 and TRBJ2-5, reads DTGVSQNPRHKITKRGQNVTFRCDPISEHNRLYWYRQTLGQGPEFLTYFQNEAQLEKSRLLSDRFSAERPKGSFSTLEIQRTEQGDSAMYLCASSVDMGQETQYFGPGTRLLVL.

This chain joins TRBV5-1 and TRBJ1-1; TCRdb's assignment of TRBD1 cannot be checked, as there is no DNA. From germline, CDR1 is SGHRS and CDR2 YFSETQ. The CDR3 consists of 12 residues. This chain's CDR3 is CASSLVAGEAFF.

V gene TRBV6-2 or TRBV6-3 combines with J gene TRBJ2-7; the D call of TRBD2 rests on TCRdb alone, since no DNA is present to check it. CDR1 and CDR2 (germline): MNHEY, SVGEGT. The length of the CDR3 is 15 residues. The CDR3 loop is CASSPHGGPTEEQYF.

The rearrangement uses TRBV5-1 and TRBJ2-1; TCRdb's D call, TRBD1, is unchecked because there is no DNA. The length of the CDR3 is 13 residues. Germline V CDR1 and CDR2: SGHRS, YFSETQ. CDR3 sequence: CASRLSAGNEQFF. Looking up the rest from reference TRBV5-1 and TRBJ2-1 gives the full variable domain: KAGVTQTPRYLIKTRGQQVTLSCSPISGHRSVSWYQQTPGQGLQFLFEYFSETQRNKGNFPGRFSGRQFSNSRSEMNVSTLELGDSALYLCASRLSAGNEQFFGPGTRLTVL.

This chain uses TRBV4-1 with TRBJ2-3. This CDR3 has 16 amino acids. Germline loops: CDR1 MGHRA, CDR2 YSYEKL. CDR3 sequence: CASSQFPEPSTDTQYF.

J is TRBJ1-2 and V is TRBV29-1. CDR1 is SQVTM, CDR2 ANQGSEA, per germline. There are 13 residues in the CDR3. The chain's CDR3 is CSVDSGRAAGYTF.

The chain recombines TRBV7-9 with TRBJ2-7; as DNA is missing, the TRBD1 call by TCRdb cannot be tested. The V gene's germline CDR1 is SEHNR and CDR2 FQNEAQ (reference sequence). The CDR3 has 13 residues. The CDR3 sequence is CASGNGGIDEQYF.

The chain uses TRBV29-1 and TRBJ2-7; TCRdb gives TRBD2 as the D gene, but with no DNA this cannot be confirmed. CDR3 length: 12 residues. Germline V gene data show CDR1 as SQVTM and CDR2 as ANQGSEA. The CDR3 sequence is CSVYQGGYEQYF.

V gene TRBV20-1 combines with J gene TRBJ2-1; the TCRdb D gene call, TRBD2, has no DNA to confirm it. The V gene's germline CDR1 is DFQATT and CDR2 SNEGSKA (reference sequence). The CDR3 runs to 16 residues. This chain's CDR3 is CSASGISGRNYNEQFF.

This chain joins TRBV13 and TRBJ2-3; TCRdb proposes TRBD1, but this gene call is untestable without DNA. Germline V gene data show CDR1 as PRHDT and CDR2 as FYEKMQ (reference sequence). CDR3 length equals 15 residues. CDR3: CASSYRDRFTDTQYF. The complete variable domain, with remaining parts taken from reference TRBV13 and TRBJ2-3, reads AAGVIQSPRHLIKEKRETATLKCYPIPRHDTVYWYQQGPGQDPQFLISFYEKMQSDKGSIPDRFSAQQFSDYHSELNMSSLELGDSALYFCASSYRDRFTDTQYFGPGTRLTVL.

This chain joins TRBV28 and TRBJ2-5. The CDR3 is 15 residues long. Germline V gene lookup returns CDR1 MDHEN and CDR2 SYDVKM. Here the CDR3 reads CASSRSRISQETQYF.

The rearrangement links TRBV7-3 to TRBJ2-1. The length of the CDR3 is 15 residues. Germline lookup yields CDR1 SGHTA and CDR2 FQGTGA. The CDR3 loop reads CASSLLGDSYNEQFF.

This sequence joins TRBV12-3 or TRBV12-4 and TRBJ2-3; lacking DNA, the TRBD2 call made by TCRdb goes unchecked. The CDR3 covers 14 residues. The CDR3 here is CASTGLAGEGAQYF.

The V call is TRBV11-3, the J call TRBJ2-3; the TCRdb D gene call, TRBD1, has no DNA to confirm it. CDR3 length: 17 residues. Germline V lookup: CDR1 SGHNT, CDR2 YENEEA. The CDR3 sequence: CASSLDEAGGLGDTQYF.

CDR3 sequence: CASRGRVDRSIQETQYF. This chain joins TRBV7-9 and TRBJ2-5; TCRdb's D gene call, TRBD1, goes unchecked for lack of DNA. Germline V gene sequence: CDR1 SEHNR, CDR2 FQNEAQ (reference sequence). This CDR3 contains 17 residues.

The chain couples TRBV5-5 to TRBJ2-3. CDR1 is SGHKS and CDR2 is YYEKEE in the germline V gene (reference sequence). This CDR3 comprises 16 residues. The CDR3 protein is CASSWDRETSTDTQYF.

The rearrangement links TRBV29-1 to TRBJ2-1. In germline, CDR1 is SQVTM, CDR2 ANQGSEA. The CDR3 totals 16 residues. The CDR3: CSVDGIYQGFYNEQFF.

The rearrangement links TRBV4-3 to TRBJ1-2; lacking DNA, the TRBD1 call made by TCRdb goes unchecked. Germline loops: CDR1 LGHNA, CDR2 YSLEER. The CDR3 is made up of 16 amino acids. CDR3 sequence: CASSQEPAGRNYGYTF.

The rearrangement joins TRBV5-1 to TRBJ2-3; no DNA is available, so the TRBD2 call from TCRdb remains unchecked. CDR3 length: 16 residues. Germline V gene lookup returns CDR1 SGHRS and CDR2 YFSETQ. The CDR3 sequence: CASSWWTSGGTDTQYF.

CDR3 sequence reads: CASSDNRDRVVTEAFF. The V call is TRBV27, the J call TRBJ1-1; absent DNA, TCRdb's TRBD1 call cannot be checked. CDR3 size: 16 residues. CDR1 is MNHEY, CDR2 SMNVEV, per germline (reference sequence).

The rearrangement links TRBV12-3 or TRBV12-4 to TRBJ2-7; TCRdb's D call, TRBD2, is unchecked because there is no DNA. The CDR3 runs 16 residues. The CDR3 loop reads CASSFGEGLAGYEQYF.

The chain joins TRBV27 to TRBJ2-5. The CDR3 length is 14 residues. Germline values: CDR1 MNHEY, CDR2 SMNVEV (reference sequence). CDR3 amino acids: CASSLGQLEETQYF.

The rearrangement joins TRBV29-1 to TRBJ2-7; TCRdb lists TRBD1, though no DNA is available to test this call. The germline CDR1 and CDR2 sequences are SQVTM and ANQGSEA. The CDR3 extends over 14 amino acids. The CDR3 loop reads CSVEPTGDSYEQYF.